This entry is about one T cell receptor beta chain. Its antigen is unknown. TCRdb keeps only in-frame clones here, not all; method: immunoSEQ multiplex PCR. The data show 100,000 to 150,000 clones, about 89% seen once. The donors were in the 120-subject validation cohort; that cohort was separate from the roughly 700-subject first cohort. Losses at the gene ends were 4 bases for V and 6 bases for J; bases not matched to a gene: 6. The CDR3 runs to 14 residues. Germline lookup yields CDR1 MGHRA and CDR2 YSYEKL. This specimen belongs to a study of cytomegalovirus exposure and HLA in healthy donors. At the level of the study: According to later analysis, the same platform produced the 110 or so validation and several hundred first-cohort repertoires. Findings and caveats of the study: It was found in a later analysis that first-cohort TCR clusters tended to co-occur in the 120 validation repertoires.

The J gene is TRBJ2-7, the V gene TRBV4-1, with 10 bases aligning to TRBD1. Sequenced sample: PBMCs. This clonotype originated in a woman under 30 in good health and CMV-seronegative. CDR3 DNA sequence: TGCGCCAGCAGCCCAATGGGGACAGGGGTCGAGCAGTACTTC. Residues: CASSPMGTGVEQYF.